Below are 11 T cell receptor delta chains sequenced from a single sample in a study of Vδ1+ human thymocytes. Study-level points and caveats: In the thymus, TRG and TRD repertoires looked highly polyclonal with Gaussian CDR3 lengths.

Extracted RNA was reverse transcribed into cDNA. Pooled V-gene forward primers with one constant-region reverse primer generated the CDR3 amplicons by multiplex PCR. TCRdb re-called the multiplex PCR reads with CATT. This table holds around 26,000 delta-chain clones, 25% to 30% found once. Their antigen targets remain unknown. Sequences were obtained from Vdelta1+ gamma-delta thymocytes from the thymus. Subset defined: FACS-sorted CD3+ TCRalphabeta- TCRVdelta1+ TCRVdelta2- thymocytes. These receptors were collected from a boy under two years old who had congenital heart surgery.

The chain recombines TRDV1 with TRDJ1; 13 nucleotides match TRDD3. The CDR3 is 22 residues long. The J segment lost 9 bases and the V segment lost 0 bases, leaving 25 bases of the junction unmatched. Germline V gene data show CDR1 as TSWWSYY and CDR2 as QGS. The CDR3 is CALGELFPGPITGGYGVKELIF. The DNA for the CDR3 is TGTGCTCTTGGGGAACTATTTCCCGGTCCCATTACTGGGGGATACGGGGTTAAGGAACTCATCTTT.

This clone was recorded a few times. The chain has TRDV1 and TRDJ1, with a tentative D call TRDD2 (5 bases). CDR3 length: 15 residues. CDR1 TSWWSYY and CDR2 QGS come from the germline V gene. V was pared by 1 base and J by 1 base, with 10 bases between. The CDR3 DNA sequence: TGTGCTCTTGGGGAACCCCCTTCGTTCACCGATAAACTCATCTTT. Translation: CALGEPPSFTDKLIF.

This clone was detected a few times. The rearrangement joins TRDV1 to TRDJ1; D is uncertain. This CDR3 contains 17 residues. Germline lookup yields CDR1 TSWWSYY and CDR2 QGS. The V gene lost 0 bases and the J gene lost 0 bases, with 14 bases spanning the gap. The CDR3 loop is CALGELGEGGYTDKLIF. CDR3 in DNA: TGTGCTCTTGGGGAACTGGGAGAAGGTGGGTACACCGATAAACTCATCTTT.

This clone has a handful of counts. Other nucleotide sequences from this sample produce the same CDR3. This chain joins TRDV1 and TRDJ1, with D possibly being TRDD3 (6 bases). Trimming shortened V by 6 bases and J by 0 bases, and 32 bases separated the two germline ends. Looked up from germline, CDR1 is TSWWSYY and CDR2 is QGS. The CDR3 runs to 21 residues. The CDR3 spells CALGLSCTGDLTGNHTDKLIF. The DNA of the CDR3 is TGTGCTCTTGGTCTTTCCTGTACAGGGGATCTAACTGGGAACCACACCGATAAACTCATCTTT.

In regard to this clone: Within the sample, other DNA sequences also encode this same CDR3. This chain uses TRDV2 with TRDJ1; TRDD3 aligns across 12 bases. The CDR3 length is 17 residues. V lost 0 bases, J lost 4 bases, and 8 bases stayed unmatched. Germline values: CDR1 GEAIGNYY, CDR2 EKD. CDR3 bases: TGTGCCTGTGACACCGCTGGGGGATACGGGGCGGGCGATAAACTCATCTTT. This encodes CACDTAGGYGAGDKLIF.

The chain uses TRDV1 and TRDJ1; D is perhaps TRDD3 (10 bases). This CDR3 has 22 residues. Trimming left V 0 bases short and J 3 bases short, with 32 bases between. Germline V gene data show CDR1 as TSWWSYY and CDR2 as QGS. The CDR3 here is CALGELGLPTGHLGDRADKLIF. CDR3 bases: TGTGCTCTTGGGGAACTAGGCCTTCCTACCGGCCATCTGGGGGATAGAGCCGATAAACTCATCTTT.

This clone showed up many times. The chain has TRDV1 and TRDJ1, with TRDD3 identical over 8 bases. From germline, CDR1 is TSWWSYY and CDR2 QGS. The CDR3 loop spans 15 amino acids. V lost 6 bases, J lost 1 base, and 7 bases stayed unmatched. CDR3 bases: TGTGCTCTTGGTCAACTGGGGGTCCCCACCGATAAACTCATCTTT. Its translation: CALGQLGVPTDKLIF.

This clone showed up just a few times. The genes are TRDV1 and TRDJ1; TRDD2 aligns across 9 bases. In germline, CDR1 is TSWWSYY, CDR2 QGS. With 0 bases clipped from V and 3 bases from J, the junction kept 17 bases outside the gene matches. The CDR3 is 20 residues long. CDR3 in DNA: TGTGCTCTTGGGGAACTCACACACCTTCCTACGGTGAGGGGGTCCGATAAACTCATCTTT. It encodes CALGELTHLPTVRGSDKLIF.

The chain links TRDV1 to TRDJ1; 9 nucleotides line up with TRDD3. The J segment lost 2 bases and the V segment lost 0 bases, leaving 22 bases of the junction unmatched. The CDR3 runs to 22 residues. Germline V gives CDR1 TSWWSYY, CDR2 QGS. As DNA, the CDR3 is TGTGCTCTTGGGGAACTGAGGTTTCCCACACTTACTGGGGGAGTTAAGACCGATAAACTCATCTTT. Translation gives CALGELRFPTLTGGVKTDKLIF.

This clone was recorded only once. Distinct nucleotide sequences in the sample also encode this CDR3. The chain recombines TRDV1 with TRDJ1; D unresolved. V lost 2 bases, J lost 0 bases, and 19 bases lay in between. There are 18 residues in the CDR3. Per germline, CDR1 TSWWSYY and CDR2 QGS. CDR3 DNA: TGTGCTCTTGGGGAAGACACGTGGATGCCTCCGAACACCGATAAACTCATCTTT. Protein: CALGEDTWMPPNTDKLIF.

This chain links TRDV1 with TRDJ1; D possibly corresponds to TRDD3 (6 bases). Between the trimmed V and J ends, which lost 0 bases and 4 bases, there was a span of 15 bases. This CDR3 comprises 16 residues. Germline V gene data show CDR1 as TSWWSYY and CDR2 as QGS. The CDR3 sequence is CALGELWYWVNDKLIF. CDR3 nucleotides: TGTGCTCTTGGGGAACTATGGTACTGGGTTAACGATAAACTCATCTTT.